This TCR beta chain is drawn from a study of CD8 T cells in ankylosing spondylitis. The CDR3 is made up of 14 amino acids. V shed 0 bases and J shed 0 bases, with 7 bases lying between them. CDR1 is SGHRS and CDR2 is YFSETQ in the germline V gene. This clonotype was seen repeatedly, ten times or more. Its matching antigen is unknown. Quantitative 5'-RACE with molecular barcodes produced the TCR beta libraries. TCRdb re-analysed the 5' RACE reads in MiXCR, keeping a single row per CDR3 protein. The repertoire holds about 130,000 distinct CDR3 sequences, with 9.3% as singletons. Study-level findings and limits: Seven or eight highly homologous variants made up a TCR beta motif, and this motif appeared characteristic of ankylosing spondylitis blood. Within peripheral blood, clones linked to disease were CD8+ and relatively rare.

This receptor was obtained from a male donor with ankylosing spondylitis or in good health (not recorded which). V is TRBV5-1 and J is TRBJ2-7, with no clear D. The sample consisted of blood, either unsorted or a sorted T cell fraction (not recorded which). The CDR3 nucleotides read TGCGCCAGCAGCTTGGGAACCCCCTCCTACGAGCAGTACTTC. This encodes CASSLGTPSYEQYF. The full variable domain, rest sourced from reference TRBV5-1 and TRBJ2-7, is KAGVTQTPRYLIKTRGQQVTLSCSPISGHRSVSWYQQTPGQGLQFLFEYFSETQRNKGNFPGRFSGRQFSNSRSEMNVSTLELGDSALYLCASSLGTPSYEQYFGPGTRLTVT.